Listed below are T cell receptor beta chains from one sample, sequenced in a study of blood T cell repertoires in COVID-19. The method was immunoSEQ multiplex PCR; TCRdb's version includes in-frame clones alone and lacks a portion of them. Of 150,000 to 200,000 clones listed, over 85% are singletons. What was sequenced was peripheral blood. The receptors originated from a woman in her sixties or seventies with COVID-19, enrolled during active disease. CDR3s include the opening cysteine and the closing phenylalanine or tryptophan. The order of the fields is J gene, clone size, V gene, D gene, CDR3 protein, CDR3 DNA. D genes are given only for firm matches. Where a row states a size, it is once, few, many or the class of an expanded clone; other rows omit it.

>TRBJ1-1|-|TRBV4-1|TRBD1
CASSQGDRGYTEAFF
TGCGCCAGCAGCCAAGGGGACAGGGGGTACACTGAAGCTTTCTTT
>TRBJ2-2|-|TRBV30|-
CATPKGAGELFF
TGTGCCACCCCAAAGGGGGCCGGGGAGCTGTTTTTT
>TRBJ2-1|once|TRBV5-4|-
CASSLAGEGDEQFF
TGTGCCAGCAGCTTGGCCGGGGAGGGGGATGAGCAGTTCTTC
>TRBJ1-1|-|TRBV6-5|TRBD1
CASSYSGQGKGFF
TGTGCCAGCAGTTACTCGGGACAGGGTAAAGGTTTCTTT
>TRBJ1-1|-|TRBV6-5|TRBD1
CASSRQGAGTEAFF
TGTGCCAGCAGCCGACAGGGGGCGGGCACTGAAGCTTTCTTT
>TRBJ1-2|few|TRBV15|-
CATSRDRQAPYGYTF
TGTGCCACCAGCAGAGATCGACAGGCACCCTATGGCTACACCTTC
>TRBJ2-1|-|TRBV6-6|-
CASSGGYNEQFF
TGTGCCAGCAGTGGAGGGTACAATGAGCAGTTCTTC
>TRBJ2-7|-|TRBV5-1|TRBD1
CASSLEPGTAYEQYF
TGCGCCAGCAGCTTAGAACCCGGGACAGCCTACGAGCAGTACTTC
>TRBJ2-3|-|TRBV6-5|-
CASSYLSSDTQYF
TGTGCCAGCAGTTACTTATCTTCAGATACGCAGTATTTT
>TRBJ1-5|-|TRBV9|-
CASSATGSFDQPQHF
TGTGCCAGCAGCGCGACAGGTTCGTTCGATCAGCCCCAGCATTTT
>TRBJ1-2|-|TRBV19|TRBD1
CASSIVRAGGRYGYTF
TGTGCCAGTAGTATAGTCCGGGCAGGGGGCCGGTATGGCTACACCTTC
>TRBJ2-1|-|TRBV7-9|TRBD1
CASSQGQYNEQFF
TGTGCCAGCAGCCAGGGACAGTACAATGAGCAGTTCTTC
>TRBJ1-5|-|TRBV20-1|-
CSASNSNQPQHF
TGCAGTGCTAGTAATTCAAATCAGCCCCAGCATTTT
>TRBJ1-1|-|TRBV6-2/TRBV6-3|-
CASSWARNTEAFF
TGTGCCAGCAGTTGGGCACGGAACACTGAAGCTTTCTTT
>TRBJ2-7|-|TRBV2|-
CASTEGVLPYEQYF
TGTGCCAGCACCGAGGGGGTCCTACCCTACGAGCAGTACTTC
>TRBJ1-3|-|TRBV7-9|-
CASSIMSGTGNTIYF
TGTGCCAGCAGCATTATGTCAGGGACTGGAAACACCATATATTTT
>TRBJ1-2|-|TRBV28|TRBD1
CALRDRGQGGYTF
TGTGCCTTAAGAGACAGGGGGCAAGGTGGCTACACCTTC
>TRBJ2-1|-|TRBV7-2|TRBD2
CASSLAGSGGRNEQFF
TGTGCCAGCAGCTTAGCGGGTAGCGGGGGCCGTAATGAGCAGTTCTTC
>TRBJ1-5|-|TRBV5-8|TRBD1
CASSLSGQGGLSPQHF
TGTGCCAGCAGCTTGTCGGGACAGGGTGGCTTGTCGCCCCAGCATTTT
>TRBJ1-2|-|TRBV4-2|-
CASSLDTYGYTF
TGTGCCAGCAGCCTCGACACATATGGCTACACCTTC
>TRBJ2-3|-|TRBV6-5|TRBD1
CASRRQGRTDTQYF
TGTGCCAGCAGAAGACAGGGGCGGACAGATACGCAGTATTTT
>TRBJ2-1|-|TRBV6-5|-
CASREDNEQFF
TGTGCCAGCAGGGAGGACAATGAGCAGTTCTTC
>TRBJ2-7|-|TRBV5-1|TRBD2
CASSLSLAGGSYEQYF
TGCGCCAGCAGCTTGAGCCTTGCGGGGGGATCCTACGAGCAGTACTTC
>TRBJ2-1|-|TRBV2|TRBD2
CASMGPSGTYNEQFF
TGTGCCAGCATGGGCCCTAGCGGAACCTACAATGAGCAGTTCTTC
>TRBJ1-1|-|TRBV6-2/TRBV6-3|-
CASSYPQARVNTEAFF
TGTGCCAGCAGTTACCCACAAGCGCGGGTGAACACTGAAGCTTTCTTT
>TRBJ1-1|-|TRBV5-1|-
CASSSDSMNTEAFF
TGCGCCAGCAGCTCGGACAGCATGAACACTGAAGCTTTCTTT
>TRBJ1-3|-|TRBV5-1|-
CASSSGLSGNTIYF
TGCGCCAGCAGCTCCGGACTCTCTGGAAACACCATATATTTT
>TRBJ1-1|-|TRBV5-1|-
CASSLELNTEAFF
TGCGCCAGCAGCTTGGAGCTCAACACTGAAGCTTTCTTT
>TRBJ1-1|-|TRBV13|TRBD1
CASSQGDRNFKRAFF
TGTGCCAGCAGCCAGGGGGACCGCAATTTCAAGCGGGCTTTCTTT
>TRBJ1-5|-|TRBV10-3|TRBD1
CAISEAGGEVQPQHF
TGTGCCATCAGTGAAGCAGGGGGCGAAGTTCAGCCCCAGCATTTT
>TRBJ1-2|-|TRBV10-3|-
CAISDAGWRRDFNYGYTF
TGTGCCATCAGTGACGCCGGCTGGAGGAGGGATTTTAACTATGGCTACACCTTC
>TRBJ2-1|-|TRBV9|-
CASSVWGDSPGVDEQFF
TGTGCCAGCAGCGTATGGGGGGACAGCCCCGGCGTGGATGAGCAGTTCTTC
>TRBJ1-1|once|TRBV5-1|-
CASSLAGSGNTEAFF
TGCGCCAGCAGCTTGGCGGGGAGTGGGAACACTGAAGCTTTCTTT
>TRBJ1-5|-|TRBV18|-
CASSPEQASNQPQHF
TGTGCCAGCTCACCAGAACAGGCGAGCAATCAGCCCCAGCATTTT
>TRBJ2-5|few|TRBV10-2|-
CASTPARVLETQYF
TGCGCCAGCACCCCAGCCAGGGTCTTGGAGACCCAGTACTTC
>TRBJ2-2|-|TRBV4-2|TRBD1
CASRKDRDATGELFF
TGTGCCAGCAGGAAGGACAGGGACGCCACCGGGGAGCTGTTTTTT
>TRBJ1-1|-|TRBV30|-
CAWSPRRTEAFF
TGTGCCTGGAGTCCGCGGAGGACTGAAGCTTTCTTT
>TRBJ2-7|-|TRBV6-6|-
CASSYWQGNEQYF
TGTGCCAGCAGTTATTGGCAGGGAAACGAGCAGTACTTC
>TRBJ1-2|-|TRBV6-5|-
CASSYGRGYTF
TGTGCCAGCAGTTATGGCCGCGGCTACACCTTC
>TRBJ1-5|-|TRBV21-1|-
CASSRGQGDQPQHF
TGTGCCAGCAGCCGCGGACAGGGTGATCAGCCCCAGCATTTT